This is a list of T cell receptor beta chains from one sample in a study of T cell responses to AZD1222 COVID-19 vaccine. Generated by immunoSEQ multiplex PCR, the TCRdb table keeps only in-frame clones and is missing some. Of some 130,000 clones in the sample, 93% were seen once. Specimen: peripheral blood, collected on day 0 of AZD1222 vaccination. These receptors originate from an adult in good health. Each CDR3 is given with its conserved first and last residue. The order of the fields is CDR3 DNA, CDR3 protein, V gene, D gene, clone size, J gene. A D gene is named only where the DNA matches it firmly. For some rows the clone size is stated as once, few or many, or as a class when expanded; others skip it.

CDR3 DNA: TGTGCCACCAGTGATTCTTACAGGGTGGGGCATTCACCCCTCCACTTT
CDR3 protein: CATSDSYRVGHSPLHF
V gene: TRBV24-1
D gene: NA
clone size: NA
J gene: TRBJ1-6

CDR3 DNA: TGCAGTGCTAGTTCCCCTAGCGAAGGCACAGATACGCAGTATTTT
CDR3 protein: CSASSPSEGTDTQYF
V gene: TRBV20-1
D gene: NA
clone size: NA
J gene: TRBJ2-3

CDR3 DNA: TGTGCCAGCAGCTTCCTGGGGGGTACCTACTCTGGAAACACCATATATTTT
CDR3 protein: CASSFLGGTYSGNTIYF
V gene: TRBV7-8
D gene: NA
clone size: NA
J gene: TRBJ1-3

CDR3 DNA: TGTGCCAGCAGCCCCATGGAAGGGGACTATGGCTACACCTTC
CDR3 protein: CASSPMEGDYGYTF
V gene: TRBV6-5
D gene: NA
clone size: once
J gene: TRBJ1-2

CDR3 DNA: TGTGCCAGTAGAAAACAGGGTGAAGCTTTCTTT
CDR3 protein: CASRKQGEAFF
V gene: TRBV19
D gene: NA
clone size: once
J gene: TRBJ1-1

CDR3 DNA: TGTGCCAGTAGCCCAGCGGGGAGGGGTGCCTACGAGCAGTACTTC
CDR3 protein: CASSPAGRGAYEQYF
V gene: TRBV19
D gene: TRBD2
clone size: NA
J gene: TRBJ2-7

CDR3 DNA: TGCGCCAGCAGCGCCCGGTTGGGCACTGAAGCTTTCTTT
CDR3 protein: CASSARLGTEAFF
V gene: TRBV5-1
D gene: NA
clone size: NA
J gene: TRBJ1-1

CDR3 DNA: TGTGCCATCAGTGCCTTGACAGGGGGCGCCTACGAGCAGTACTTC
CDR3 protein: CAISALTGGAYEQYF
V gene: TRBV10-3
D gene: TRBD1
clone size: once
J gene: TRBJ2-7

CDR3 DNA: TGTGCCAGCAGCTATTCTGGGACCCTGAGGTACAATGAGCAGTTCTTC
CDR3 protein: CASSYSGTLRYNEQFF
V gene: TRBV7-2
D gene: NA
clone size: NA
J gene: TRBJ2-1

CDR3 DNA: TGTGCCAGTAGTATGACAGTCTATGGCTACACCTTC
CDR3 protein: CASSMTVYGYTF
V gene: TRBV19
D gene: NA
clone size: NA
J gene: TRBJ1-2

CDR3 DNA: TGTGCCAGCAGCTTAGGCGCCAGAACCACAAACTATGGCTACACCTTC
CDR3 protein: CASSLGARTTNYGYTF
V gene: TRBV7-6
D gene: NA
clone size: NA
J gene: TRBJ1-2

CDR3 DNA: TGTGCCAGCAGCTTAAAGGATACGCAGTATTTT
CDR3 protein: CASSLKDTQYF
V gene: TRBV13
D gene: NA
clone size: NA
J gene: TRBJ2-3

CDR3 DNA: TGTGCCAGCAGTCTTACCTGGGGACAGGGGAACACCGGGGAGCTGTTTTTT
CDR3 protein: CASSLTWGQGNTGELFF
V gene: TRBV6-6
D gene: TRBD1
clone size: NA
J gene: TRBJ2-2

CDR3 DNA: TGTGCCAGCAGCAGGGGCCCCCAAGAGACCCAGTACTTC
CDR3 protein: CASSRGPQETQYF
V gene: TRBV6-5
D gene: NA
clone size: NA
J gene: TRBJ2-5

CDR3 DNA: TGTGCCAGCAGCTTGGAGGGTTTCACTGAAGCTTTCTTT
CDR3 protein: CASSLEGFTEAFF
V gene: TRBV5-4
D gene: NA
clone size: NA
J gene: TRBJ1-1

CDR3 DNA: TGTGCCAGCAGTGACTCGCGGGTCGTCCATGAGCAGTTCTTC
CDR3 protein: CASSDSRVVHEQFF
V gene: TRBV2
D gene: NA
clone size: NA
J gene: TRBJ2-1

CDR3 DNA: TGTGCCAGTAGTGGACCGGGACAGGGGACGACTGAAGCTTTCTTT
CDR3 protein: CASSGPGQGTTEAFF
V gene: TRBV19
D gene: TRBD1
clone size: NA
J gene: TRBJ1-1

CDR3 DNA: TGTGCCAGCAGCTGGGGAGGGTCTGGGGCCAACGTCCTGACTTTC
CDR3 protein: CASSWGGSGANVLTF
V gene: TRBV7-9
D gene: TRBD2
clone size: NA
J gene: TRBJ2-6

CDR3 DNA: TGTGCCAGCAGTCCATCAGAGAATCAGCCCCAGCATTTT
CDR3 protein: CASSPSENQPQHF
V gene: TRBV6-4
D gene: NA
clone size: once
J gene: TRBJ1-5

CDR3 DNA: TGTGCCAGCAGCTTATATGGGACAGGGGCTGGCTACACCTTC
CDR3 protein: CASSLYGTGAGYTF
V gene: TRBV7-8
D gene: TRBD1
clone size: NA
J gene: TRBJ1-2

CDR3 DNA: TGTGCCAGTAGTATAGGACAGCCGGAGGACTTGAACACTGAAGCTTTCTTT
CDR3 protein: CASSIGQPEDLNTEAFF
V gene: TRBV19
D gene: NA
clone size: once
J gene: TRBJ1-1

CDR3 DNA: TGCGCCAGCAGCATCGACAGGGGGGCCGGCGGAGCTTTCTTT
CDR3 protein: CASSIDRGAGGAFF
V gene: TRBV4-1
D gene: TRBD1
clone size: NA
J gene: TRBJ1-1

CDR3 DNA: TGCGCCAGCAGCCTCGGGACAGCCGACAATCAGCCCCAGCATTTT
CDR3 protein: CASSLGTADNQPQHF
V gene: TRBV5-1
D gene: TRBD1
clone size: once
J gene: TRBJ1-5

CDR3 DNA: TGTGCCAGCAGTCCCGGGACTAGCGGGGGGGCCTGGACCTACGAGCAGTACTTC
CDR3 protein: CASSPGTSGGAWTYEQYF
V gene: TRBV6-6
D gene: TRBD2
clone size: NA
J gene: TRBJ2-7

CDR3 DNA: TGCGCCAGCAGCCAAGATATAGAGGGGAGGCTAGAGACCCAGTACTTC
CDR3 protein: CASSQDIEGRLETQYF
V gene: TRBV4-1
D gene: NA
clone size: NA
J gene: TRBJ2-5

CDR3 DNA: TGTGCCAGCAGTGAAGCCACAGGGGTTTCTGAAGCTTTCTTT
CDR3 protein: CASSEATGVSEAFF
V gene: TRBV2
D gene: TRBD1
clone size: NA
J gene: TRBJ1-1

CDR3 DNA: TGTGCCAGCAGCCCACGAGGGCTCTCGGGCGAGACCCAGTACTTC
CDR3 protein: CASSPRGLSGETQYF
V gene: TRBV6-5
D gene: NA
clone size: NA
J gene: TRBJ2-5

CDR3 DNA: TGTGCCAGCAGCCCGACCGGGCGGCCCCAGCATTTT
CDR3 protein: CASSPTGRPQHF
V gene: TRBV7-8
D gene: NA
clone size: NA
J gene: TRBJ1-5

CDR3 DNA: TGTGCCAGCACCGCAGGGAGTCATTACGAGCAGTACTTC
CDR3 protein: CASTAGSHYEQYF
V gene: TRBV7-8
D gene: NA
clone size: NA
J gene: TRBJ2-7

CDR3 DNA: TGTGCCAGCAGTTACTCAGAGGGGAGTTATGAAAAACTGTTTTTT
CDR3 protein: CASSYSEGSYEKLFF
V gene: TRBV6-5
D gene: NA
clone size: NA
J gene: TRBJ1-4

CDR3 DNA: TGTGCCAGCAGCTTGGTACAGGGGGCAGACTCCTACGAGCAGTACTTC
CDR3 protein: CASSLVQGADSYEQYF
V gene: TRBV5-8
D gene: TRBD1
clone size: NA
J gene: TRBJ2-7

CDR3 DNA: TGTGCCAGCAGCGGACCACAAAACTATGGCTACACCTTC
CDR3 protein: CASSGPQNYGYTF
V gene: TRBV9
D gene: NA
clone size: NA
J gene: TRBJ1-2

CDR3 DNA: TGCAGCGTTCCGAGGGAGAGGGGCTATGGCTACACCTTC
CDR3 protein: CSVPRERGYGYTF
V gene: TRBV29-1
D gene: NA
clone size: NA
J gene: TRBJ1-2

CDR3 DNA: TGTGCCATCAGCTTTAAGGGCACAGATACGCAGTATTTT
CDR3 protein: CAISFKGTDTQYF
V gene: TRBV10-3
D gene: NA
clone size: NA
J gene: TRBJ2-3

CDR3 DNA: TGTGCCAGCAGCGTAGGGGCGGGGGAGTCCTACGAGCAGTACTTC
CDR3 protein: CASSVGAGESYEQYF
V gene: TRBV9
D gene: TRBD2
clone size: NA
J gene: TRBJ2-7

CDR3 DNA: TGTGCCAGTAGTATAGATCTTATTAACAGGGGGGTAACTGAAGCTTTCTTT
CDR3 protein: CASSIDLINRGVTEAFF
V gene: TRBV19
D gene: TRBD1
clone size: NA
J gene: TRBJ1-1

CDR3 DNA: TGTGCCAGCAGTGAAGGGACAGGGGGCTACAATGAGCAGTTCTTC
CDR3 protein: CASSEGTGGYNEQFF
V gene: TRBV6-1
D gene: TRBD1
clone size: medium-sized
J gene: TRBJ2-1

CDR3 DNA: TGTGCCAGCAGCTTCAGCGGGGGAGGGAATGAGCAGTTCTTC
CDR3 protein: CASSFSGGGNEQFF
V gene: TRBV5-4
D gene: TRBD2
clone size: NA
J gene: TRBJ2-1

CDR3 DNA: TGTGCCAGCAGTTTAGGGGGACGAATGTCGTTT
CDR3 protein: CASSLGGRMSF
V gene: TRBV12-3/TRBV12-4
D gene: NA
clone size: NA
J gene: TRBJ1-5

CDR3 DNA: TGTGCCAGCAAAGACAGGGAGAACACTGAAGCTTTCTTT
CDR3 protein: CASKDRENTEAFF
V gene: TRBV6-4
D gene: TRBD1
clone size: NA
J gene: TRBJ1-1

CDR3 DNA: TGTGCCAGCAGCCGGGACTACCTAACCGGGGAGCTGTTTTTT
CDR3 protein: CASSRDYLTGELFF
V gene: TRBV7-8
D gene: TRBD2
clone size: NA
J gene: TRBJ2-2

CDR3 DNA: TGTGCCAGCTCACAACAGGGGTTTCGTGAGCAGTTCTTC
CDR3 protein: CASSQQGFREQFF
V gene: TRBV18
D gene: TRBD1
clone size: NA
J gene: TRBJ2-1

CDR3 DNA: TGTGCCAGCAGCCAATCACAGGGGGCGTGGGAGCAGTACTTC
CDR3 protein: CASSQSQGAWEQYF
V gene: TRBV7-9
D gene: TRBD1
clone size: NA
J gene: TRBJ2-7

CDR3 DNA: TGCGCCAGCACCTTACAGGGGACGGGCGAGCAGTACTTC
CDR3 protein: CASTLQGTGEQYF
V gene: TRBV5-1
D gene: TRBD1
clone size: few
J gene: TRBJ2-7

CDR3 DNA: TGTGCCAGCAATCGGGACAGGGTCGACCAGCCCCAGCATTTT
CDR3 protein: CASNRDRVDQPQHF
V gene: TRBV28
D gene: TRBD1
clone size: once
J gene: TRBJ1-5

CDR3 DNA: TGTGCCAGCAGCACCAGGCCGAACACTGAAGCTTTCTTT
CDR3 protein: CASSTRPNTEAFF
V gene: TRBV9
D gene: NA
clone size: NA
J gene: TRBJ1-1

CDR3 DNA: TGTGCCAGCAGCGTCCCCGGGGCCAGAGACGATGAGCAGTTCTTC
CDR3 protein: CASSVPGARDDEQFF
V gene: TRBV9
D gene: NA
clone size: NA
J gene: TRBJ2-1

CDR3 DNA: TGTGCCACTTCCCCCTCGACAGGGATCCAAGAGACCCAGTACTTC
CDR3 protein: CATSPSTGIQETQYF
V gene: TRBV10-3
D gene: TRBD1
clone size: NA
J gene: TRBJ2-5

CDR3 DNA: TGTGCCAGCTCACCGGGACAGGACAGGCGCCTCTATGGCTACACCTTC
CDR3 protein: CASSPGQDRRLYGYTF
V gene: TRBV18
D gene: TRBD1
clone size: NA
J gene: TRBJ1-2

CDR3 DNA: TGTGCCAGTACGCCGGACAGGGAGATAGATGGCTACACCTTC
CDR3 protein: CASTPDREIDGYTF
V gene: TRBV19
D gene: TRBD1
clone size: NA
J gene: TRBJ1-2

CDR3 DNA: TGTGCCAGCAGAGGGACAACTTCAACAGATACGCAGTATTTT
CDR3 protein: CASRGTTSTDTQYF
V gene: TRBV9
D gene: NA
clone size: NA
J gene: TRBJ2-3

CDR3 DNA: TGCGCCAGCAGCCAAGATGGAGGGCGTAATAATTCACCCCTCCACTTT
CDR3 protein: CASSQDGGRNNSPLHF
V gene: TRBV4-1
D gene: NA
clone size: once
J gene: TRBJ1-6

CDR3 DNA: TGTGCCAGCAGTGAAGCTGGCGTGGACGAGCAGTACTTC
CDR3 protein: CASSEAGVDEQYF
V gene: TRBV6-1
D gene: NA
clone size: NA
J gene: TRBJ2-7

CDR3 DNA: TGTGCCACCAGGGAGGAGGGTGGCTACACCTTC
CDR3 protein: CATREEGGYTF
V gene: TRBV2
D gene: NA
clone size: NA
J gene: TRBJ1-2

CDR3 DNA: TGTGCCAGCAGTGTGCAGGGCTTCGGTCAGCCCCAGCATTTT
CDR3 protein: CASSVQGFGQPQHF
V gene: TRBV2
D gene: NA
clone size: NA
J gene: TRBJ1-5